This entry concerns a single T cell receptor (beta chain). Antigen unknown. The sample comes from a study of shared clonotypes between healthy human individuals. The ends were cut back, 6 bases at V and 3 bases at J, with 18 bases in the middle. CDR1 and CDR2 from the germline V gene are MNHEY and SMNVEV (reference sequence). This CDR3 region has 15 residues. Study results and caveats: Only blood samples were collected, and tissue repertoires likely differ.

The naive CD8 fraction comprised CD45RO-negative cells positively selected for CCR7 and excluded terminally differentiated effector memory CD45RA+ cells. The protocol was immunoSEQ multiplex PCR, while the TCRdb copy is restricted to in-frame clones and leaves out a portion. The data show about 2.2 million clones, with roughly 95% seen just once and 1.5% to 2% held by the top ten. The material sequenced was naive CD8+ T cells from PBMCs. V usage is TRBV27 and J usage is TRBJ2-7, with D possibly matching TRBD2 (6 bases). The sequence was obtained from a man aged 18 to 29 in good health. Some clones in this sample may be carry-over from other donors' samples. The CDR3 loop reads CASSPGGWGLYEQYF. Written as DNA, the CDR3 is TGTGCCAGCAGCCCAGGTGGTTGGGGACTCTACGAGCAGTACTTC.